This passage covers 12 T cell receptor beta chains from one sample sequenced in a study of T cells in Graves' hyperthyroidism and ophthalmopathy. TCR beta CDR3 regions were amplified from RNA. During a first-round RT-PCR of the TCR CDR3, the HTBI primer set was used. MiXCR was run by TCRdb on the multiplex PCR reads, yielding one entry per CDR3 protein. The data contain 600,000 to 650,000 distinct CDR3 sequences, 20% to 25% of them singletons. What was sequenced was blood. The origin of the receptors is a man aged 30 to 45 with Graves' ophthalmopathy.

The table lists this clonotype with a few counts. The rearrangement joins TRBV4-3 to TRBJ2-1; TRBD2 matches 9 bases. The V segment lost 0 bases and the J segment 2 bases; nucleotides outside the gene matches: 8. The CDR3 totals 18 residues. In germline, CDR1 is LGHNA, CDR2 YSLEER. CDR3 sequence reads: CASSQDSSGAKTYNEQFF. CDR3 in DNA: TGCGCCAGCAGCCAAGATTCTAGCGGGGCGAAAACCTACAATGAGCAGTTCTTC.

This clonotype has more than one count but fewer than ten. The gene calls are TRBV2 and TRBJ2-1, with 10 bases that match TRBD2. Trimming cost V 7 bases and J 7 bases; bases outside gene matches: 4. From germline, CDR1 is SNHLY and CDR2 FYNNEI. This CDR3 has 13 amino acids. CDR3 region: CASNSGRSNEQFF. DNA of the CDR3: TGTGCCAGCAATAGCGGGAGGTCGAATGAGCAGTTCTTC. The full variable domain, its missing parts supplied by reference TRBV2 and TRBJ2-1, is EPEVTQTPSHQVTQMGQEVILRCVPISNHLYFYWYRQILGQKVEFLVSFYNNEISEKSEIFDDQFSVERPDGSNFTLKIRSTKLEDSAMYFCASNSGRSNEQFFGPGTRLTVL.

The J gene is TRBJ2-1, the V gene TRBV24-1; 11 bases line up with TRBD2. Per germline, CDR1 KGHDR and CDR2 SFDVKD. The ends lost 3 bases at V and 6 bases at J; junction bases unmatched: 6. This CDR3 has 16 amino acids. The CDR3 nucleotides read TGTGCCACCAGTGATCCTCGACTAGCGGGGACCAATGAGCAGTTCTTC. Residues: CATSDPRLAGTNEQFF.

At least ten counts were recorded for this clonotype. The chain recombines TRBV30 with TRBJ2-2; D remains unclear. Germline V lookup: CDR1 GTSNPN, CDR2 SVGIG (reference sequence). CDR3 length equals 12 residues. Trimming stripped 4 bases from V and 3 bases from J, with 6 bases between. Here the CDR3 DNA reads TGTGCCTGGACCGGTTACACCGGGGAGCTGTTTTTT. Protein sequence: CAWTGYTGELFF.

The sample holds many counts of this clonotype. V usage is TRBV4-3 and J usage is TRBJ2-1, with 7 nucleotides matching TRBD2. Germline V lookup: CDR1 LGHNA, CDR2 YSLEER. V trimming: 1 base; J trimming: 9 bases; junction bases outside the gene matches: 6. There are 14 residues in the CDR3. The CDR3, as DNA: TGCGCCAGCAGCCAAGTTGGAGCGGGAATTGAGCAGTTCTTC. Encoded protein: CASSQVGAGIEQFF.

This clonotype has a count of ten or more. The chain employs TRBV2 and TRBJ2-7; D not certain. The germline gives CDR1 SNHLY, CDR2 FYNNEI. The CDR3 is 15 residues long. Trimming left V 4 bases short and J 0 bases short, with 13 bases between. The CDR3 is CASSADQRSSYEQYF. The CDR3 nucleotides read TGTGCCAGCAGTGCGGACCAACGTAGCTCCTACGAGCAGTACTTC. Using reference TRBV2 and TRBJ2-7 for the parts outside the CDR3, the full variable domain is EPEVTQTPSHQVTQMGQEVILRCVPISNHLYFYWYRQILGQKVEFLVSFYNNEISEKSEIFDDQFSVERPDGSNFTLKIRSTKLEDSAMYFCASSADQRSSYEQYFGPGTRLTVT.

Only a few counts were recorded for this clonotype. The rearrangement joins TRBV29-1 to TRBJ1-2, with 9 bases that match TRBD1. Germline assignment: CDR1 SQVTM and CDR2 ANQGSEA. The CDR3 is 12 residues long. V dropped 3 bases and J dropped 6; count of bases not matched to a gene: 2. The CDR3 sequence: CSVEDRGHGYTF. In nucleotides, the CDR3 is TGCAGCGTTGAGGACAGGGGACATGGCTACACCTTC.

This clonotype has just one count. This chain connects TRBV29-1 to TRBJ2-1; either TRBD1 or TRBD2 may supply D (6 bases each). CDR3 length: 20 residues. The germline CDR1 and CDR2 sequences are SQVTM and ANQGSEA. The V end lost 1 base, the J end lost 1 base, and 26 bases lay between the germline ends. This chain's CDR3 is CSVEGAGLGGIGGSYNEQFF. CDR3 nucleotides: TGCAGCGTTGAAGGCGCCGGTTTGGGGGGCATTGGTGGGTCCTACAATGAGCAGTTCTTC.

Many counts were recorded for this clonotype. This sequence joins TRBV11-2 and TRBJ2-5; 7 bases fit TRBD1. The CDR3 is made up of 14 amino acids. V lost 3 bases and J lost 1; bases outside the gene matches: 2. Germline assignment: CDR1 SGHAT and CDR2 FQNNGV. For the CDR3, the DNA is TGTGCCAGCAGCTTGACAGGGTTCCAAGAGACCCAGTACTTC. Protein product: CASSLTGFQETQYF. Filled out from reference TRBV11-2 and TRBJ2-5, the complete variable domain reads EAGVAQSPRYKIIEKRQSVAFWCNPISGHATLYWYQQILGQGPKLLIQFQNNGVVDDSQLPKDRFSAERLKGVDSTLKIQPAKLEDSAVYLCASSLTGFQETQYFGPGTRLLVL.

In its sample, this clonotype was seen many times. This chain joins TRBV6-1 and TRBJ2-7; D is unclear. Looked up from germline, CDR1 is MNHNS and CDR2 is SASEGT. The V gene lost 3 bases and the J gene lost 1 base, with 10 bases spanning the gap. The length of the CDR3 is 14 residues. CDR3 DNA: TGTGCCAGCAGTGATGTCGCTAGTTCCTACGAGCAGTACTTC. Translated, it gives CASSDVASSYEQYF.

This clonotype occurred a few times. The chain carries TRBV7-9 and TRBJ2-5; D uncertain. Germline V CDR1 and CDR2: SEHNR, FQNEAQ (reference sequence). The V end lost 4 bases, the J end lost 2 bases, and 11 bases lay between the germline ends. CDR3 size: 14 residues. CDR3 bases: TGTGCCAGCAGCTCGCACATGGGACAAGAGACCCAGTACTTC. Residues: CASSSHMGQETQYF.

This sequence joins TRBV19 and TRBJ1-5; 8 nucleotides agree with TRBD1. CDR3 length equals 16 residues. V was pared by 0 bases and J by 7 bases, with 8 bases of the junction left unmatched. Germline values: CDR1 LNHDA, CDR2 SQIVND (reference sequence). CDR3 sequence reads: CASSIENRQGMQPQHF. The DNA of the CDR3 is TGTGCCAGTAGTATAGAAAATCGACAGGGGATGCAGCCCCAGCATTTT.